This record concerns one T cell receptor beta chain sequence. Its antigen is still unknown. The junction shows a germline mismatch at one end, possibly a read error. The listed sequencing device is Illumina HiSeq 2500. Quantitative 5'-RACE with molecular barcodes was used to prepare TCR beta libraries. Regarding the original processing steps: A new computational method based on a probabilistic model of VDJ rearrangement was used to identify disease-linked TCR variants. The public reads were reanalyzed by TCRdb: fastp trimming at Q25, MiXCR alignment, in-frame beta chains only. CDR3 protein duplicates are merged, each entry listing the most common genes and DNA. TCRdb assigned the V and J calls; the authors' analysis was not used. Within this sample are about 33,000 distinct CDR3 sequences, with 11% of them counted one time only. Clones ranked in the top ten supply roughly 21% of the sample. Synovial fluid samples were matched to blood samples from the same ankylosing spondylitis patients.

The data belong to a study of CD8 T cells in ankylosing spondylitis (dated by TCRdb to about 2017). Regarding the research as a whole: The study profiled T cell receptor beta repertoires in healthy donors and ankylosing spondylitis patients to find disease-linked TCR variants. The full study cohort comprised 25 ankylosing spondylitis patients and 110 or so healthy donors. Peripheral blood was sampled, and synovial fluid was additionally collected from ankylosing spondylitis patients. General study outcomes and caveats: A TCR beta motif of about 8 highly homologous amino acid variants appeared characteristic of blood from ankylosing spondylitis patients. A CD8+ phenotype was shown by the disease-linked clones, which were found at relatively low frequencies in peripheral blood. Significant enrichment of the disease-linked clones was reported in matched synovial fluid samples from ankylosing spondylitis patients. Some TCR beta motif variants had previously been reported in synovial fluid and blood of reactive arthritis patients, which suggested common disease-initiation mechanisms.

Sequenced sample: synovial fluid, either unsorted or a sorted T cell fraction (not recorded which). The clonotype originates from a male donor with ankylosing spondylitis.

CDR3 loop: CASSIDQSSYNEQF. The DNA reads as follows: TGTGCCAGTAGTATAGACCAGAGCTCCTACAATGAGCAGTTC. This sequence uses TRBV19 and TRBJ2-1, with no reliable assignment of the D segment. The germline V gene (reference sequence) gives CDR1 as LNHDA and CDR2 as SQIVND. From cysteine to phenylalanine, the CDR3 is 14 amino acids long. Of the read, only the CDR3 DNA is kept; its 42 bases are in frame from base 1. Extended through the reference TRBV19 and TRBJ2-1 proteins, this CDR3 yields the full variable domain: DGGITQSPKYLFRKEGQNVTLSCEQNLNHDAMYWYRQDPGQGLRLIYYSQIVNDFQKGDIAEGYSVSREKKESFPLTVTSAQKNPTAFYLCASSIDQSSYNEQFGPGTRLTVL.